This T cell receptor (beta chain) was captured by sequencing in a study of somatic mutations in cytotoxic T cells in rheumatoid arthritis. Notes on the study in general: Rheumatoid arthritis patients showed CD8+ clonality increasing with age, unlike healthy controls.

Concerning this clone: Its specificity is unknown.

After removal of 0 bases from V and 2 bases from J, the junction contained 0 bases not matched to a gene. Germline lookup yields CDR1 SGHKS and CDR2 YYEKEE (reference sequence). The CDR3 covers 15 residues. Assay: immunoSEQ multiplex PCR; the TCRdb copy retains only in-frame clones and omits some. The sample records roughly 2,400 clones, roughly 76% being singletons. The chain combines TRBV5-5 with TRBJ2-1; 9 nucleotides align to TRBD1. The origin of this receptor is a man between 65 and 80 years old with rheumatoid arthritis. Source material: CD8+ T cells sorted from blood. Here the CDR3 reads CASSLGDRAYNEQFF. The DNA for the CDR3 is TGTGCCAGCAGCTTGGGGGACAGGGCCTACAATGAGCAGTTCTTC.